The 5 T cell receptor beta chains presented below share a single source sample, sequenced in a study of T-cell memory formation after mild COVID-19. TCRdb passed the 5' RACE reads through MiXCR, listing each CDR3 protein once. Of about 200,000 distinct CDR3 sequences in the sample, 7.5% to 10% were seen once. Sequencing used PBMCs or a T cell subset sorted from them (not recorded which). These TCRs come from a man aged 18 to 29 who had mild COVID-19 (a few samples of this study predate the infection). Cell type and time point are not known.

This clonotype was seen repeatedly, ten times or more. The chain links TRBV29-1 to TRBJ1-3; 8 bases line up with TRBD1. Germline loops: CDR1 SQVTM, CDR2 ANQGSEA. The CDR3 spans 16 residues. V lost 6 bases and J lost 0; bases outside the gene matches: 10. The CDR3 is CSVSRQGTHSGNTIYF. In nucleotides, the CDR3 is TGCAGCGTCTCCAGACAGGGGACCCACTCTGGAAACACCATATATTTT.

A few counts support this clonotype. The J gene is TRBJ2-1, the V gene TRBV7-2; D ambiguous. The CDR3 extends over 11 amino acids. Germline V lookup: CDR1 SGHTA, CDR2 FQGNSA. V was pared by 1 base and J by 10 bases, with 5 bases between. CDR3 sequence reads: CASSLVAEQFF. DNA of the CDR3: TGTGCCAGCAGCTTAGTGGCAGAGCAGTTCTTC.

The rearrangement uses TRBV2 and TRBJ2-5, with unresolved D. The CDR3 has 11 residues. The germline V gene has CDR1 SNHLY and CDR2 FYNNEI. V was trimmed by 6 bases and J by 4 bases, leaving 6 bases between them. CDR3: CASRTAETQYF. The CDR3 DNA reads as TGTGCCAGCAGAACCGCAGAGACCCAGTACTTC.

Ten or more counts support this clonotype. The chain uses TRBV20-1 and TRBJ2-7; 11 bases map to TRBD1. The ends lost 6 bases at V and 4 bases at J; junction bases unmatched: 8. Germline V gives CDR1 DFQATT, CDR2 SNEGSKA (reference sequence). The CDR3 sequence is 14 residues long. CDR3 in DNA: TGCAGTGCCCCCCGGGGACAGGGGGGTTACGAGCAGTACGTC. Its protein product is CSAPRGQGGYEQYV.

In this sample, this clonotype turned up a few times. V gene TRBV2 combines with J gene TRBJ2-1; D gene ambiguous. V gave up 2 bases and J gave up 10 bases, with 6 bases separating them. This CDR3 has 11 amino acids. The germline V gene has CDR1 SNHLY and CDR2 FYNNEI. CDR3 loop: CASSEFREQFF. The CDR3 coding sequence is TGTGCCAGCAGTGAATTTCGAGAGCAGTTCTTC.